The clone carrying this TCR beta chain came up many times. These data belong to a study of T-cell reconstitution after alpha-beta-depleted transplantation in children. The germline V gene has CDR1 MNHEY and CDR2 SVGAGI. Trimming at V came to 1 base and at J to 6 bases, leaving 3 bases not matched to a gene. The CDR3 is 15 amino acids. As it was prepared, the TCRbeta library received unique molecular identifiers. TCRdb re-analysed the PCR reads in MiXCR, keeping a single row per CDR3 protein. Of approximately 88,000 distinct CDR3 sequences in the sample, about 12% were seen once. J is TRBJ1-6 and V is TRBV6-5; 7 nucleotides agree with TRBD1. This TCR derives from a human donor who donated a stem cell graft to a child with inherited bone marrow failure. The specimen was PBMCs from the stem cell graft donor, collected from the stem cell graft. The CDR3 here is CASSYFDRVNSPLHF. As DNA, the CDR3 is TGTGCCAGCAGTTACTTTGACAGGGTTAATTCACCCCTCCACTTT.